This is a list of T cell receptor beta chains from one sample in a study of cytomegalovirus exposure and HLA in healthy donors. Sequencing was performed with immunoSEQ multiplex PCR; in TCRdb, only in-frame clones are kept and a portion is missing. The sample lists roughly 77,000 clones, roughly 80% occurring once. The sample taken for sequencing was PBMCs. The receptors shown here come from a middle-aged man in good health and CMV-seronegative. The conserved cysteine and the conserved F or W are not part of the CDR3 here.

V gene	J gene	CDR3 protein
TRBV4-2	TRBJ2-5	ASSQVGTRQETQY
TRBV15	TRBJ2-5	ATSRGSGSGRETQY
TRBV20-1	TRBJ1-1	STQGAF
TRBV7-9	TRBJ2-7	ASSPRGPYEQY
TRBV30	TRBJ2-5	AWILGEGGETQY
TRBV7-2	TRBJ1-5	ASSLDRVQPQH
TRBV5-6	TRBJ2-6	ATTGTPGANVLT
TRBV4-1	TRBJ2-1	ASSRDGSSYNEQF
TRBV29-1	TRBJ2-5	SVDEFTETQY
TRBV9	TRBJ2-7	ASSVAPASSYEQY
TRBV7-2	TRBJ1-5	ASSLSSGGNQPQH
TRBV28	TRBJ1-2	ASWASRQFNYGYT
TRBV5-1	.	ASRSMDSGNTIY
TRBV2	TRBJ1-2	ASPRESLYGYT
TRBV7-8	TRBJ2-1	ASSSRWTDYNEQF
TRBV28	TRBJ2-1	ASSFPATSGILGEQF
TRBV5-4	TRBJ1-1	ASSPRTDRTAVLS
TRBV27	TRBJ2-1	ASSLLGIGQGAGEQF
TRBV5-5	TRBJ2-7	ASRRTSTYEQY
TRBV27	TRBJ2-2	ASRKGTGIGTGELF